This record concerns one T cell receptor (beta chain) sequence. This sample stems from a study of control samples from healthy donors and cancer patients. CDR1 LNHDA and CDR2 SQIVND come from the germline V gene (reference sequence). This CDR3 has 13 residues. V dropped 6 bases and J dropped 4; count of bases not matched to a gene: 3. Repertoires were generated with immunoSEQ multiplex PCR, while TCRdb's copy carries only in-frame clones and drops some. The sample lists 90,000 or so clones, about 88% seen once, with approximately 15% in the top ten. Sequencing used blood. The genes are TRBV19 and TRBJ1-1, with 9 bases matching TRBD1. The sequence was collected from an older woman in good health. CDR3 coding DNA: TGTGCCAGTAGACAGGGGGCTAGCACTGAAGCTTTCTTT. Encoded protein: CASRQGASTEAFF.